This T cell receptor (beta chain) was obtained from a study of shared clonotypes between healthy human individuals. Study as a whole: Each donor's CD4 naive and CD4 memory cells filled three plates apiece, CD8 naive two, and CD8 memory one.

The data were produced by immunoSEQ multiplex PCR, yet TCRdb's version contains in-frame clones alone and is incomplete. The sample lists roughly 2.2 million clones; more than 85% were seen once. Trimming removed 4 bases from V and 3 bases from J, with 12 bases in between. This CDR3 contains 14 residues. Germline CDR1 and CDR2: KGHSH and LQKENI. Sequenced: naive CD4+ T cells from PBMCs. Subset in this sample: CD45RA+ positively selected. This chain joins TRBV18 and TRBJ2-5; D is perhaps TRBD2 (6 bases). This sequence was found in a man between 18 and 35 years old in good health. Some clones in this sample may be carry-over from other donors' samples. For the CDR3, the DNA is TGTGCCAGCTCACGACTTAGCGGAAAAGAGACCCAGTACTTC. As protein: CASSRLSGKETQYF. Variable domain in full (rest from reference TRBV18 and TRBJ2-5): NAGVMQNPRHLVRRRGQEARLRCSPMKGHSHVYWYRQLPEEGLKFMVYLQKENIIDESGMPKERFSAEFPKEGPSILRIQQVVRGDSAAYFCASSRLSGKETQYFGPGTRLLVL.